This is a list of T cell receptor beta chains from one sample in a study of shared clonotypes between healthy human individuals. Here immunoSEQ multiplex PCR was the method, and the copy in TCRdb shows in-frame clones only, minus some. The sample gives millions of clones, 85% to 95% of which show up once; roughly 1% is in the top ten. Specimen: naive CD8+ T cells sorted from blood. Receptor source: a man younger than 35 in good health. CDR3s include the opening cysteine and the closing phenylalanine or tryptophan. Fields, in order: J gene, CDR3 length, V gene, D gene, CDR3 DNA, CDR3 protein. The D gene is left open where the match is weak.

j_gene: TRBJ2-7; len: 14; v_gene: TRBV7-8; d_gene: .; CDR3nt: TGTGCCAGCAGCGCCGATGGCGGCACCAACGAGCAGTACTTC; CDR3aa: CASSADGGTNEQYF
j_gene: TRBJ2-7; len: 14; v_gene: TRBV7-9; d_gene: TRBD1; CDR3nt: TGTGCCAGCAGCACGGGACAGGTCTCCTACGAGCAGTACTTC; CDR3aa: CASSTGQVSYEQYF
j_gene: TRBJ2-3; len: 12; v_gene: TRBV5-4; d_gene: .; CDR3nt: TGTGCCAGCAGCTTGGCGGCTGATACGCAGTATTTT; CDR3aa: CASSLAADTQYF
j_gene: TRBJ1-4; len: 14; v_gene: TRBV10-1; d_gene: .; CDR3nt: TGCGCCAGCAAGTCTGGTGGCCCTAATGAAAAACTGTTTTTT; CDR3aa: CASKSGGPNEKLFF
j_gene: TRBJ2-5; len: 20; v_gene: TRBV29-1; d_gene: TRBD2; CDR3nt: TGCAGCGTTGAAGGTGGGGCGCGACTGGGGAGGGGACGGAGCCAAGAGACCCAGTACTTC; CDR3aa: CSVEGGARLGRGRSQETQYF
j_gene: TRBJ2-1; len: 14; v_gene: TRBV21-1; d_gene: .; CDR3nt: TGTGCCAGCCTCCTGGGAGAAGCCGACAATGAGCAGTTCTTC; CDR3aa: CASLLGEADNEQFF
j_gene: TRBJ1-5; len: 17; v_gene: TRBV10-1; d_gene: .; CDR3nt: TGCGCCAGCAGTGAGCCGAACGGTTTGAGGGAGGATCAGCCCCAGCATTTT; CDR3aa: CASSEPNGLREDQPQHF
j_gene: TRBJ1-1; len: 14; v_gene: TRBV5-1; d_gene: .; CDR3nt: TGCGCCAGCAGCCTTGGGGGCGCGAACACTGAAGCTTTCTTT; CDR3aa: CASSLGGANTEAFF
j_gene: TRBJ2-7; len: 16; v_gene: TRBV6-1; d_gene: .; CDR3nt: TGTGCCAGCAGTGGAAAAGGGGATAGGATTTTTTACGAGCAGTACTTC; CDR3aa: CASSGKGDRIFYEQYF
j_gene: TRBJ2-2; len: 14; v_gene: TRBV7-7; d_gene: TRBD1; CDR3nt: TGTGCTAGCAGCTTAGCCCAGGGGGCCGGGGAGCTGTTTTTT; CDR3aa: CASSLAQGAGELFF